This T cell receptor (beta chain) was profiled in a study of T cell changes during pregnancy in multiple sclerosis. The junction had 10 bases not matched to a gene; V was cut back by 7 bases and J by 5 bases. This CDR3 spans 16 amino acids. Germline V lookup: CDR1 SEHNR, CDR2 FQNEAQ (reference sequence). The assay was immunoSEQ multiplex PCR, and TCRdb's table has in-frame clones only and misses some. The sample includes about 36,000 clones, roughly 91% of them seen just once. This sequence joins TRBV7-9 and TRBJ1-6; 8 bases agree with TRBD1. Sequences were derived from CD4+ T cells from peripheral blood mononuclear cells, sampled in the first trimester of pregnancy. This clonotype originated in a female donor with multiple sclerosis, enrolled in a pregnancy study. The CDR3 spells CASTRAGGENNSPLHF. CDR3 bases: TGTGCCAGCACCCGGGCAGGGGGCGAAAATAATTCACCCCTCCACTTT.